These 3 T cell receptor beta chains came from one sample sequenced in a study of lymphopenia after photon versus proton radiotherapy. TCRdb's copy holds only in-frame clones and misses some; the assay was immunoSEQ multiplex PCR. The data hold some 41,000 clones, with about 86% observed a single time. Sequencing used peripheral blood, obtained from a patient treated with proton-based radiotherapy. The receptors here all came from a woman in her sixties or seventies with pancreatic cancer. Some clones in this sample may be carry-over from other donors' samples.

Worth noting for this clone: Within the sample, other DNA sequences also encode this same CDR3. The chain uses TRBV30 and TRBJ1-3; D remains unclear. Between the trimmed V and J ends, which lost 3 bases and 0 bases, there was a span of 18 bases. The CDR3 is made up of 17 amino acids. Germline V gene lookup returns CDR1 GTSNPN and CDR2 SVGIG (reference sequence). The CDR3 loop is CAWRVAIGSFSGNTIYF. CDR3 DNA: TGTGCCTGGAGGGTGGCGATAGGGTCATTCTCTGGAAACACCATATATTTT.

DNA of the CDR3: TGTGCCAGCAGCTCCCGTACGACAGGGGTTAGTGGTGAAGCTTTCTTT. It translates to CASSSRTTGVSGEAFF. The V and J genes are TRBV7-2 and TRBJ1-1; 8 nucleotides line up with TRBD1. The CDR3 consists of 16 residues. Germline CDR1 reads SGHTA; CDR2 reads FQGNSA. J was trimmed by 7 bases and V by 4 bases; bases with no gene match: 14.

This clone was observed a few times. The V call is TRBV6-5, the J call TRBJ2-7, with a tentative D call TRBD1 (6 bases). The CDR3 is made up of 13 amino acids. Looked up from germline, CDR1 is MNHEY and CDR2 is SVGAGI. V was clipped by 2 bases and J by 7 bases, with 12 bases between them. In DNA form, the CDR3 reads TGTGCCAGCAGTTACACAGGGAGTTGGGAGCAGTACTTC. Protein: CASSYTGSWEQYF.